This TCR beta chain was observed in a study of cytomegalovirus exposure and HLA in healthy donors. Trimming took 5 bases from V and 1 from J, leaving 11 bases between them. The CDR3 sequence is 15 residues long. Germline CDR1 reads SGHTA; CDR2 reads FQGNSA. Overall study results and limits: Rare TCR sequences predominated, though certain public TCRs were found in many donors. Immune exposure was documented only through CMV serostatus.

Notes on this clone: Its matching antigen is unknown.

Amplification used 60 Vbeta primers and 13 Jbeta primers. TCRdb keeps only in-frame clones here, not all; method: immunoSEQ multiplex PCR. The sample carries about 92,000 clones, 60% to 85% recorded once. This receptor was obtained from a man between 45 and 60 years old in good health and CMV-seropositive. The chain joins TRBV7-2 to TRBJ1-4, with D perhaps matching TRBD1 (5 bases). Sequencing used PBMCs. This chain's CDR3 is CASSPPGQTNEKLFF. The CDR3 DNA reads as TGTGCCAGCAGCCCCCCAGGGCAAACTAATGAAAAACTGTTTTTT.